This TCR beta chain was recorded in a study of T cell repertoires in cytomegalovirus infection. This CDR3 has 17 amino acids. From germline, CDR1 is LGHNA and CDR2 YNFKEQ. V lost 0 bases to trimming and J lost 4 bases; unmatched junction nucleotides: 12. There are many counts of this clonotype. TCRdb reprocessed the reads via MiXCR and lists one record per CDR3 protein. This sample has roughly 230,000 distinct CDR3 sequences, with approximately 22% found just once. The gene calls are TRBV4-2 and TRBJ2-7, with 7 positions matching TRBD1. What was sequenced was CD8+ T cells from PBMCs. This sequence originates from a human donor in good health (CMV status not recorded). Some clones in this sample may be carry-over from other donors' samples. The DNA of the CDR3 is TGTGCCAGCAGCCAAGACTGGACAGGAGAGGGTTCGTACGAGCAGTACTTC. Translated: CASSQDWTGEGSYEQYF.